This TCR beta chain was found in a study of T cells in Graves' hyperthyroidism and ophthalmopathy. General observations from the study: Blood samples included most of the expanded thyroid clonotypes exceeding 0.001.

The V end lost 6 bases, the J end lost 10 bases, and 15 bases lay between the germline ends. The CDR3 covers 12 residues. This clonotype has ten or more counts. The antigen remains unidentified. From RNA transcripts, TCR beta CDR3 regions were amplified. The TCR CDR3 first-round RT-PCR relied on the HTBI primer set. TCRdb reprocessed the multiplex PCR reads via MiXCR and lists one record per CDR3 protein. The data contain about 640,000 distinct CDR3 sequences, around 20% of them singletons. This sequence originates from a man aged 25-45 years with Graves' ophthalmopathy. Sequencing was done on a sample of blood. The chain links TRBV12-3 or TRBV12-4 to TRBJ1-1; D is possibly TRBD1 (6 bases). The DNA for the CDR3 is TGTGCCAGCAGCCTTACAGGGTTGTTAGCTTTCTTT. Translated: CASSLTGLLAFF.